The 12 T cell receptor beta chains reported below all come from one sample, sequenced in a study of regulatory T cells in long-lasting Graves disease. HTBI primers from iRepertoire and Arm-PCR of CDR3 regions yielded the TCR beta libraries. TCRdb analysed the multiplex PCR reads with MiXCR anew, one entry per CDR3 protein. The top ten clones hold 12% of a sample with about 610,000 distinct CDR3 sequences, roughly 15% of them seen once. Indicated time point: newly diagnosed GD, antithyroid drugs for less than 3 months. Extracted RNA from PBMCs served as the source of the TCR library. These data were also filed under a second study, of T cells in Graves' hyperthyroidism and ophthalmopathy.

The sample here was peripheral blood mononuclear cells (PBMCs), taken at new diagnosis, from a patient treated with antithyroid drugs. The receptors originated from a man younger than 35 with Graves disease.

This clonotype was seen repeatedly, ten times or more. The chain employs TRBV25-1 and TRBJ2-1; 9 nucleotides match TRBD2. The CDR3 is made up of 15 amino acids. V gave up 8 bases and J gave up 6 bases; unmatched junction bases: 11. The germline CDR1 and CDR2 sequences are MGHDK and SYGVNS. The DNA for the CDR3 is TGTGCCAGCGGAGACTCTAGCGGGATCATCAATGAGCAGTTCTTC. This codes for CASGDSSGIINEQFF. The full variable domain, its missing parts supplied by reference TRBV25-1 and TRBJ2-1, is EADIYQTPRYLVIGTGKKITLECSQTMGHDKMYWYQQDPGMELHLIHYSYGVNSTEKGDLSSESTVSRIRTEHFPLTLESARPSHTSQYLCASGDSSGIINEQFFGPGTRLTVL.

This clonotype was recorded many times. This rearrangement joins TRBV20-1 to TRBJ2-7, with 8 bases matching TRBD2. CDR1 is DFQATT and CDR2 is SNEGSKA in the germline V gene (reference sequence). The CDR3 totals 16 residues. V dropped 1 base and J dropped 2; count of bases not matched to a gene: 10. The CDR3 sequence is CSARALRTSSTYEQYF. DNA for the CDR3: TGCAGTGCTAGAGCCCTCAGGACTAGCTCGACCTACGAGCAGTACTTC.

This rearrangement joins TRBV28 to TRBJ2-2; TRBD2 aligns across 9 bases. With 6 bases clipped from V and 3 bases from J, the junction kept 8 bases outside the gene matches. Germline values: CDR1 MDHEN, CDR2 SYDVKM. This CDR3 contains 16 residues. This chain's CDR3 is CASRLPGLAYTGELFF. The CDR3 DNA follows: TGTGCCAGCAGGCTACCGGGACTAGCTTACACCGGGGAGCTGTTTTTT.

This clonotype was picked up many times. This chain uses TRBV3-1 with TRBJ2-7; D call uncertain. The germline gives CDR1 LGHDT, CDR2 YNNKEL (reference sequence). Trimming removed 5 bases from V and 6 bases from J, with 11 bases in between. The CDR3 is 12 residues long. The CDR3 reads CASSSRRSEQYF. DNA for the CDR3: TGTGCCAGCAGCTCCAGACGGAGCGAGCAGTACTTC.

Only a few counts were recorded for this clonotype. The chain couples TRBV3-1 to TRBJ2-5; 15 positions agree with TRBD2. Germline loops: CDR1 LGHDT, CDR2 YNNKEL (reference sequence). The V gene end was trimmed by 6 bases and the J gene end by 5 bases; junction bases not matched to a gene: 13. The CDR3 has 18 amino acids. In nucleotides, the CDR3 is TGTGCCAGCAGAGCCGCCTGGACTAGCGGGAGGGCCGGGGAGACCCAGTACTTC. It encodes CASRAAWTSGRAGETQYF.

This clonotype was seen only a few times. The chain links TRBV27 to TRBJ1-1; D might be TRBD1 (5 bases). The CDR3 runs 13 residues. Germline-derived CDR1 and CDR2 are MNHEY and SMNVEV (reference sequence). The V gene lost 5 bases and the J gene lost 3 bases, with 10 bases spanning the gap. In DNA, the CDR3 is TGTGCCAGCAGTACCGAGGGGTACACTGAAGCTTTCTTT. Translated, it gives CASSTEGYTEAFF.

The chain employs TRBV19 and TRBJ1-5, with 9 positions matching TRBD1. CDR1 and CDR2 (germline): LNHDA, SQIVND (reference sequence). Germline trimming cut 8 bases from V and 5 bases from J; bases unmatched to any gene: 4. The CDR3 extends over 13 amino acids. CDR3 loop: CASSDRGDQPQHF. CDR3 in DNA: TGTGCCAGTTCGGACAGGGGCGATCAGCCCCAGCATTTT.

This clonotype was counted between two and nine times. The rearrangement uses TRBV19 and TRBJ1-3; D ambiguous. Deletions cut 5 bases from V and 5 bases from J, with 19 bases between. CDR3 size: 16 residues. The germline V gene encodes CDR1 LNHDA and CDR2 SQIVND (reference sequence). CDR3 region: CASSASEDPSRNTIYF. In DNA, the CDR3 is TGTGCCAGTAGTGCTTCTGAGGACCCGTCACGAAACACCATATATTTT.

About this clonotype: One end of the junction varies from germline; a read error may be responsible. The J gene is TRBJ1-4, the V gene TRBV6-4; D ambiguous. There are 15 residues in the CDR3. Germline assignment: CDR1 MRHNA and CDR2 SNTAGT. CDR3 amino acids: CASSYSPALNEKLFF. As DNA, the CDR3 is TGTGCCAGCAGTTACTCGCCAGCACTTAATGAAAAACTGTTTTTT.

This clonotype turned up a few times. V usage is TRBV28 and J usage is TRBJ1-2; D gene uncertain. Germline V gene lookup returns CDR1 MDHEN and CDR2 SYDVKM. The CDR3 covers 13 residues. Between the trimmed V and J ends, which lost 8 bases and 2 bases, there was a span of 12 bases. The CDR3 spells CASGISANYGYTF. DNA of the CDR3: TGTGCCAGCGGCATCAGTGCAAACTATGGCTACACCTTC.

Here the CDR3 DNA reads TGCAGTGCTAGAGACGACGGACTACCCTACAATGAGCAGTTCTTC. Translating it yields CSARDDGLPYNEQFF. V and J are TRBV20-1 and TRBJ2-1, with D possibly TRBD2 on 6 matching bases. Per germline, CDR1 DFQATT and CDR2 SNEGSKA (reference sequence). This CDR3 is 15 amino acids long. The ends were cut back, 0 bases at V and 2 bases at J, with 11 bases in the middle.

This clonotype has a handful of counts. The V gene is TRBV19, the J gene TRBJ2-1; 15 bases match TRBD2. The CDR3 is made up of 17 amino acids. CDR1 is LNHDA, CDR2 SQIVND, per germline (reference sequence). The V and J ends lost 11 bases and 1 base, in that order; junction bases with no gene match: 9. CDR3 residues: CASRGTSGRISYNEQFF. The CDR3 DNA reads TGTGCCTCGAGGGGGACTAGCGGGAGGATTTCCTACAATGAGCAGTTCTTC.